This TCR beta chain was captured in a study of blood T cells in healthy people across ages. Study-level results: It was not possible, with unsorted PBMCs, to conclusively compare naive and antigen-experienced cells.

Germline V gene data show CDR1 as MNHNY and CDR2 as SVGAGI (reference sequence). Trimming at V came to 0 bases and at J to 4 bases, leaving 4 bases not matched to a gene. This CDR3 comprises 17 residues. This clonotype was recorded only once. Its target is not known. For the second PCR, which ran for about 6 to 11 cycles, a sample-barcoded 5' primer and a J-beta primer mix were used. A minimum of 3 million CDR3-containing paired-end reads was obtained for each sample. A single record per CDR3 protein comes from TCRdb applying MiXCR to the 5' RACE reads. The sample consists of 750,000 to 950,000 distinct CDR3 sequences, roughly 25% of them appearing once. These same data were also listed under a study on T cells of mothers and their children. That study reports: Mothers yielded over 9.5 million CDR3 reads, children several million each.

The chain is built from TRBV6-6 and TRBJ2-5, with 14 positions matching TRBD2. The material sequenced was blood. The receptor's source is a boy younger than 18 in good health. The DNA of the CDR3 is TGTGCCAGCAGTTACTCGGGGACTAGCGGGGGCGGAGAGACCCAGTACTTC. Amino acids: CASSYSGTSGGGETQYF.